This T cell receptor beta chain is drawn from a study of blood T cell repertoires in COVID-19. Study at large: Italy, Spain and the United States were the sources of the convalescent and acute COVID-19 samples. Nucleic acid was either cDNA or gDNA, and it came from T cells, B-cell-depleted T cells, or PBMCs.

Methods used by the authors: Amplification of reference gene primers provided the estimated nucleated cell counts. Repertoires were generated with immunoSEQ multiplex PCR, while TCRdb's copy carries only in-frame clones and drops some. That table supplies the V and J calls and clone size; D and trimming were determined from the DNA. The sample gives about 150,000 clones, approximately 79% of which show up once; approximately 8% is in the top ten. This TCR was recovered from a man aged 50-59 years with active or convalescent COVID-19. The sequencing sample was made of peripheral blood.

CDR3 sequence: CASRATGGIAFF. The CDR3 nucleotides read TGTGCCAGCAGAGCTACAGGGGGCATAGCTTTCTTT. The V call is TRBV6-5, the J call TRBJ1-1; TRBD1 matches at 9 bases. V lost 6 bases, J lost 10 bases, and 6 bases stayed unmatched. Germline values: CDR1 MNHEY, CDR2 SVGAGI. CDR3 length: 12 residues.